The T cell receptor (beta chain) described here comes from a study of CD8+ T cells in alopecia areata (dated by TCRdb to between 2018 and 2020). Context from the whole study: Treated patients were enrolled in an open-label pilot trial of oral tofacitinib, 5 to 10 mg twice daily, for moderate-to-severe alopecia areata. Patients stayed on tofacitinib for 6 to 18 months and then had 6 months of follow-up off drug so that delayed response and recurrence could be assessed. Disease severity in treated patients was measured with the SALT score, which quantifies the percentage of affected scalp surface area. In both human patients and the C3H/HeJ mouse model, the study applied high-throughput TCRbeta sequencing to look at T cell clonal expansion in alopecia areata. On the human side, TCRbeta sequencing was run on scalp tissue and on sorted CD4+ and CD8+ peripheral blood T cells from healthy controls and from alopecia areata patients with either patchy or totalis/universalis disease. Patients on tofacitinib were biopsied at baseline and after 4 and 24 weeks of treatment, and several of the patients also had a later scalp biopsy. Scalp clonality was compared among normal scalp (n=4), patchy alopecia areata scalp (n=8), and alopecia totalis/universalis scalp (n=8). RNA was extracted with the PAXgene miRNA kit for fixed scalp, the miRNeasy kit for PBMCs, and the RNeasy kit for mouse skin. TCRbeta CDR3 regions were amplified by immunoSEQ multiplex PCR using 35 Vbeta forward and 13 Jbeta reverse primers. Study-wide findings and limitations: Because the treated cohort was small and had only one nonresponder, larger studies are needed to examine links between baseline CD8+ expansion and response. Unlike mouse skin, where gammadelta T cells dominate, normal human skin contains resident alphabeta T cells that get sequenced too, which complicates analysis of the scalp TCR repertoire. TCR sequences shared between patients were less clear than in mice, possibly partly because of HLA diversity in the patient population. Tofacitinib significantly lowered scalp clonality and the number of expanded CD8+ clones among the top 100 scalp clones. During tofacitinib treatment, many expanded lesional clones stuck around in both scalp and blood, and this persistence may partly explain why relapse happens after treatment is stopped. Higher clonality and more expanded CD8+ clones were observed in lesional scalp than in normal scalp, particularly in alopecia totalis/universalis, a finding suggestive of antigenic drive.

To note about this clone: This receptor's antigen is unknown. No much larger clone exists at a distance of one base, and base qualities are not known.

The library was prepared using the immunoSEQ multiplex PCR assay. For TCR sequencing, RNA was extracted from every sample and reverse transcribed into cDNA to serve as template. First-strand cDNA was synthesized with SuperScript III using a 2:1 mix of oligo-dT and random hexamers. A synthetic immune receptor repertoire was used to gauge amplification bias, and whatever bias remained was removed computationally. Concerning the study's data processing: Raw reads were preprocessed to remove errors, and CDR3 was defined by IMGT conventions from the conserved cysteine to phenylalanine. Clonality was computed by normalizing Shannon entropy by log2 of the number of productive unique TCRs and subtracting the result from 1. Whether each scalp clone was CD4 or CD8 was inferred by checking scalp TCRbeta sequences against the CD4 and CD8 repertoires from sorted blood. Not all clones reach the TCRdb copy of this immuneACCESS table, which keeps in-frame sequences only. Checked studies attribute under half of the gap to unresolved V genes and leave the rest unexplained. The V and J calls and clone size come from that table; D and trimming were worked out from the DNA. This sample has more than 150,000 clones in its table, and about 47% of those were observed once. About a tenth of the sample is held by the ten biggest clonotypes.

The germline V gene (reference sequence) yields GTSNPN for CDR1 and SVGIG for CDR2. The CDR3, cysteine through phenylalanine, is 14 amino acids long. Just CDR3 DNA is preserved here, 42 bases in frame from base 1. Germline trimming amounts to 0 bases on V and 12 bases on J, with 9 as the count of junction bases outside the gene matches. Explained via the paper, the treatment or condition label denotes: oral pan-JAK inhibitor, 5-10 mg twice daily. Lesional scalp punch biopsies and peripheral blood were collected from alopecia areata patients. PBMCs were isolated by density centrifugation and stained for CD3, CD4 and CD8, after which CD4+ and CD8+ T cells were sorted on a FACSAria.

This sequence originates from a human donor with alopecia areata. This specimen consisted of CD8+ T cells sorted from blood, obtained around week 54, from a patient treated with tofacitinib. The sequence is built from TRBV30 and TRBJ1-1, with 11 central nucleotides matching TRBD1. The DNA reads as follows: TGTGCCTGGAGTGTACCCCCCCGGGACAGGGGGACTTTCTTT. Translated, this is CAWSVPPRDRGTFF.